The 27 T cell receptor beta chains reported below all come from one sample, sequenced in a study of CD8+ T cells in alopecia areata. RNA was extracted and reverse transcribed into cDNA as the sequencing template. Profiling relied on immunoSEQ multiplex PCR, and the TCRdb table lists in-frame clones only, not all of them. The table shows approximately 98,000 clones, with 50% to 60% occurring only once. The specimen sequenced was NKG2D-low CD8+ T cells sorted from blood. All receptors derive from a human donor with alopecia areata.

This chain joins TRBV27 and TRBJ1-5; 7 bases fit TRBD1. CDR3 length equals 14 residues. CDR1 MNHEY and CDR2 SMNVEV come from the germline V gene (reference sequence). V gave up 7 bases and J gave up 3 bases; unmatched junction bases: 6. The CDR3 here is CASKLTGYNQPQHF. The CDR3 region has the DNA TGTGCCAGCAAACTGACAGGGTACAATCAGCCCCAGCATTTT.

This clone was picked up a small number of times. The V call is TRBV29-1, the J call TRBJ2-1; possibly TRBD1 for D (5 bases). Deletions cut 4 bases from V and 0 bases from J, with 10 bases between. This CDR3 is 14 amino acids long. Germline V gene lookup returns CDR1 SQVTM and CDR2 ANQGSEA. CDR3 residues: CSVGGGNSYNEQFF. CDR3 sequence (DNA): TGCAGCGTTGGGGGCGGAAACTCCTACAATGAGCAGTTCTTC.

This rearrangement joins TRBV6-5 to TRBJ1-1; D ambiguous. V was shortened by 5 bases and J by 4 bases, with 11 bases between the two germline ends. The germline gives CDR1 MNHEY, CDR2 SVGAGI. The CDR3 has 13 amino acids. CDR3: CASSPGVFTEAFF. The CDR3 DNA reads as TGTGCCAGCAGTCCCGGAGTTTTCACTGAAGCTTTCTTT.

The rearrangement uses TRBV7-8 and TRBJ2-7; no reliable D call. Trimming stripped 8 bases from V and 7 bases from J, with 9 bases between. Germline loops: CDR1 SGHVS, CDR2 FQNEAQ. The CDR3 loop spans 10 amino acids. In DNA form, the CDR3 reads TGTGCCAGCGGCCAGATGGAGCAGTACTTC. Its translation is CASGQMEQYF.

This sequence joins TRBV9 and TRBJ1-2; a weak D match, TRBD1 (5 bases). Germline lookup yields CDR1 SGDLS and CDR2 YYNGEE. The CDR3 sequence is 14 residues long. V was pared by 3 bases and J by 4 bases, with 13 bases between. Written as DNA, the CDR3 is TGTGCCAGCAGCGCCTCCGGGGCCTTCTATGGCTACACCTTC. It specifies CASSASGAFYGYTF.

V and J are TRBV9 and TRBJ1-5; D is ambiguous. V lost 4 bases, J lost 6 bases, and 11 bases lay in between. Germline V gene sequence: CDR1 SGDLS, CDR2 YYNGEE. The CDR3 loop spans 13 amino acids. The CDR3: CASSPLSGQPQHF. In DNA form, the CDR3 reads TGTGCCAGCAGCCCCTTAAGTGGTCAGCCCCAGCATTTT. The whole variable domain, filled in from reference TRBV9 and TRBJ1-5, reads DSGVTQTPKHLITATGQRVTLRCSPRSGDLSVYWYQQSLDQGLQFLIQYYNGEERAKGNILERFSAQQFPDLHSELNLSSLELGDSALYFCASSPLSGQPQHFGDGTRLSIL.

This chain connects TRBV4-1 to TRBJ2-7; D may be TRBD1 or TRBD2 (5 bases each). This CDR3 has 14 residues. The germline gives CDR1 MGHRA, CDR2 YSYEKL. V was trimmed by 1 base and J by 7 bases, leaving 14 bases between them. The CDR3 nucleotides are TGCGCCAGCAGCCAAGCGCCCCGGGACCATGAGCAGTACTTC. It yields the protein CASSQAPRDHEQYF.

V gene TRBV27 combines with J gene TRBJ1-2; D unresolved. The V gene's germline CDR1 is MNHEY and CDR2 SMNVEV (reference sequence). Trimming took 5 bases from V and 0 from J, leaving 16 bases between them. This CDR3 region has 16 residues. The CDR3 DNA is TGTGCCAGCAGTACTTCTCCGGGAGGAGCTAACTATGGCTACACCTTC. It is translated as CASSTSPGGANYGYTF.

This chain links TRBV13 with TRBJ2-3, with 11 bases aligning to TRBD2. V lost 2 bases to trimming and J lost 5 bases; unmatched junction nucleotides: 6. Per germline, CDR1 PRHDT and CDR2 FYEKMQ (reference sequence). The CDR3 length is 16 residues. CDR3 sequence (DNA): TGTGCCAGCAGCTTAAAAGGGCTAGCGGGAGGAGATACGCAGTATTTT. Its protein product is CASSLKGLAGGDTQYF.

The chain recombines TRBV6-5 with TRBJ2-7; 8 nucleotides align to TRBD1. The germline V gene has CDR1 MNHEY and CDR2 SVGAGI. J lost 5 bases, V lost 6 bases, and 6 bases had no gene match. This CDR3 is 13 amino acids long. CDR3 nucleotide sequence: TGTGCCAGCAGGCCGACAGGGGCGGACGAGCAGTACTTC. Translated, it gives CASRPTGADEQYF.

The chain uses TRBV27 and TRBJ2-7, with D unclear. The CDR3 extends over 13 amino acids. Germline CDR1 MNHEY, CDR2 SMNVEV (reference sequence). The germline V and J ends were trimmed by 3 bases and 3 bases, with 9 bases remaining between them. CDR3 DNA: TGTGCCAGCAGTTTCCTACGCGGCTACGAGCAGTACTTC. Protein: CASSFLRGYEQYF.

The rearrangement links TRBV27 to TRBJ2-1; 11 bases map to TRBD2. Germline assignment: CDR1 MNHEY and CDR2 SMNVEV (reference sequence). V lost 4 bases and J lost 8; bases outside the gene matches: 10. The CDR3 is 16 residues long. The CDR3, as DNA: TGTGCCAGCAGTTCCCCGACTAGCGGGGTTCTTGATGAGCAGTTCTTC. Its protein is CASSSPTSGVLDEQFF.

This clone came up a few times. The chain recombines TRBV4-1 with TRBJ2-7, with 14 bases that match TRBD2. The CDR3 is 16 amino acids. The trim removed 0 bases at V and 4 bases at J, leaving 2 bases unmatched. Germline-derived CDR1 and CDR2 are MGHRA and YSYEKL. CDR3 amino acids: CASSQEGTSGSYEQYF. For the CDR3, the DNA is TGCGCCAGCAGCCAAGAGGGGACTAGCGGGAGTTACGAGCAGTACTTC.

The chain is built from TRBV27 and TRBJ2-7; 8 bases line up with TRBD2. Germline V gene lookup returns CDR1 MNHEY and CDR2 SMNVEV (reference sequence). V lost 3 bases, J lost 2 bases, and 6 bases stayed unmatched. This CDR3 region has 15 residues. The CDR3, as DNA: TGTGCCAGCAGTTTCCGAGCGGGAGTTGCCTACGAGCAGTACTTC. This gives the protein CASSFRAGVAYEQYF.

This clone was seen more than once but under ten times. The chain combines TRBV7-3 with TRBJ2-3; 13 nucleotides align to TRBD2. Germline CDR1 is SGHTA and CDR2 is FQGTGA. V lost 3 bases and J lost 6; bases outside the gene matches: 9. The CDR3 totals 17 residues. The CDR3 here is CASSLTGTSGIGDTQYF. DNA for the CDR3: TGTGCCAGCAGCTTGACCGGGACTAGCGGGATCGGGGATACGCAGTATTTT.

This chain uses TRBV7-9 with TRBJ2-7, with D unclear. The CDR3 is 16 residues long. The germline V gene encodes CDR1 SEHNR and CDR2 FQNEAQ (reference sequence). The ends were cut back, 1 base at V and 9 bases at J, with 22 bases in the middle. CDR3 DNA: TGTGCCAGCAGCTTAGAAAGAGCGATCGGCTTTTCGGGGCAGTACTTC. Encoded protein: CASSLERAIGFSGQYF.

This clone occurred many times. The DNA of the CDR3 is TGTGCCAGCAGCTTAGCGGATCCCCCAGGACAGCCCCAGCATTTT. It encodes CASSLADPPGQPQHF. The chain links TRBV7-9 to TRBJ1-5; D unclear. Trimming removed 0 bases from V and 7 bases from J, with 13 bases in between. CDR3 size: 15 residues. Per germline, CDR1 SEHNR and CDR2 FQNEAQ (reference sequence).

This clone was seen only once. The chain joins TRBV4-1 to TRBJ1-5; D unresolved. The CDR3 runs to 13 residues. V was trimmed by 1 base and J by 3 bases, leaving 4 bases between them. Germline-derived CDR1 and CDR2 are MGHRA and YSYEKL. CDR3 amino acids: CASSQGDNQPQHF. The CDR3 DNA follows: TGCGCCAGCAGCCAAGGCGACAATCAGCCCCAGCATTTT.

The chain recombines TRBV29-1 with TRBJ2-5, with a possible D match to TRBD2 (7 bases). This CDR3 region has 20 residues. V lost 0 bases and J lost 0, with 26 bases in between. CDR1 is SQVTM and CDR2 is ANQGSEA in the germline V gene. CDR3 DNA sequence: TGCAGCGTTGAAGATCAAGGGAGGGAGTTGCAGGGGCAGTACCAAGAGACCCAGTACTTC. Translating gives CSVEDQGRELQGQYQETQYF. Together with reference TRBV29-1 and TRBJ2-5, the CDR3 gives the full variable domain: SAVISQKPSRDICQRGTSLTIQCQVDSQVTMMFWYRQQPGQSLTLIATANQGSEATYESGFVIDKFPISRPNLTFSTLTVSNMSPEDSSIYLCSVEDQGRELQGQYQETQYFGPGTRLLVL.

CDR3 residues: CASSLVGGQGFAYVEAFF. Here the CDR3 DNA reads TGTGCCAGCAGCTTAGTCGGGGGGCAGGGCTTTGCGTATGTTGAAGCTTTCTTT. The genes are TRBV7-2 and TRBJ1-1, with D perhaps TRBD1 (6 bases). Trimming took 1 base from V and 7 from J, leaving 25 bases between them. CDR1 is SGHTA and CDR2 is FQGNSA in the germline V gene. The CDR3 length is 18 residues.

J is TRBJ2-3 and V is TRBV7-2; D may be TRBD2 (5 bases). V was clipped by 0 bases and J by 4 bases, with 11 bases between them. CDR3 length: 15 residues. CDR1 and CDR2 (germline): SGHTA, FQGNSA. The CDR3 bases are TGTGCCAGCAGCTTAGCCCCCACAGCGGCAGATACGCAGTATTTT. Amino acids: CASSLAPTAADTQYF.

The J gene is TRBJ2-3, the V gene TRBV9, with 10 bases lining up with TRBD2. V lost 0 bases to trimming and J lost 5 bases; unmatched junction nucleotides: 9. The CDR3 contains 17 residues. Looked up from germline, CDR1 is SGDLS and CDR2 is YYNGEE. This CDR3 reads CASSVEGAGGPIDTQYF. The CDR3 DNA sequence: TGTGCCAGCAGCGTAGAAGGAGCGGGAGGGCCGATAGATACGCAGTATTTT.

The rearrangement joins TRBV12-5 to TRBJ1-2, with a weak D call TRBD1 (5 bases). CDR1 is LGHNT and CDR2 is FRNRAP in the germline V gene. There are 15 residues in the CDR3. Trimming removed 7 bases at V and 8 bases at J, with 23 bases between. The CDR3 is CASALPGPAGSGYTF. DNA of the CDR3: TGTGCTAGTGCCCTACCGGGACCCGCGGGATCCGGCTACACCTTC.

This clone was detected only a few times. The gene calls are TRBV6-9 and TRBJ1-1; D remains ambiguous. V gave up 2 bases and J gave up 4 bases, with 5 bases separating them. The CDR3 is 12 amino acids. The germline CDR1 and CDR2 sequences are MNHGY and SVAAGI. The CDR3 nucleotides are TGTGCCAGCAGTTATCACCCCACTGAAGCTTTCTTT. Translated: CASSYHPTEAFF.

The V call is TRBV14, the J call TRBJ2-2; 7 bases match TRBD2. V trimming: 1 base; J trimming: 4 bases; junction bases outside the gene matches: 3. The germline CDR1 and CDR2 sequences are SGHDN and FVKESK. CDR3 length equals 15 residues. CDR3 nucleotide sequence: TGTGCCAGCAGCCAAGGGTTAGCGGGCACCGGGGAGCTGTTTTTT. Its protein product is CASSQGLAGTGELFF.

The V and J genes are TRBV5-1 and TRBJ1-1, with D maybe TRBD1 (5 bases). Germline assignment: CDR1 SGHRS and CDR2 YFSETQ. This CDR3 region has 16 residues. V was shortened by 4 bases and J by 10 bases, with 26 bases between the two germline ends. This CDR3 is CASSAIWDPGIDRAFF. In DNA form, the CDR3 reads TGCGCCAGCAGCGCTATTTGGGACCCAGGGATAGATCGAGCTTTCTTT.

This sequence joins TRBV19 and TRBJ2-2; the match to TRBD1 covers 9 bases. The J segment lost 4 bases and the V segment lost 4 bases, leaving 7 bases of the junction unmatched. This CDR3 region has 16 residues. Germline V gene data show CDR1 as LNHDA and CDR2 as SQIVND (reference sequence). CDR3 coding DNA: TGTGCCAGTAGTACGGACAGGGGTTCGGTCACCGGGGAGCTGTTTTTT. Translation gives CASSTDRGSVTGELFF.